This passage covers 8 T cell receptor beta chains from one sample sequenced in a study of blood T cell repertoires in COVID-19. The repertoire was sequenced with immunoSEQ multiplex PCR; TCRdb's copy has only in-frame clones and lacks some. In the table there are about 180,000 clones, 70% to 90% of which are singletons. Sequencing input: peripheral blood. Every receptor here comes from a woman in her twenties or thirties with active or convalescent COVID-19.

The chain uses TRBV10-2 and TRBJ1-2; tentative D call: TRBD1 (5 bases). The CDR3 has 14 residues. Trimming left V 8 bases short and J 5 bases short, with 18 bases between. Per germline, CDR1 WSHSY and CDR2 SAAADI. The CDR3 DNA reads TGCGCCAGCGTGGACACCCCGAGATGGTATGGCTACACCTTC. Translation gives CASVDTPRWYGYTF.

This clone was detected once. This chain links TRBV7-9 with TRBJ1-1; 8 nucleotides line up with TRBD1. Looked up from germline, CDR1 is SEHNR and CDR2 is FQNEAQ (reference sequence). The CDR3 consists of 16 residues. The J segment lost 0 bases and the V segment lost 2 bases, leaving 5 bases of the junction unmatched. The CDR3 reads CASSLQGAFMNTEAFF. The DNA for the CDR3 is TGTGCCAGCAGCTTACAGGGGGCGTTTATGAACACTGAAGCTTTCTTT.

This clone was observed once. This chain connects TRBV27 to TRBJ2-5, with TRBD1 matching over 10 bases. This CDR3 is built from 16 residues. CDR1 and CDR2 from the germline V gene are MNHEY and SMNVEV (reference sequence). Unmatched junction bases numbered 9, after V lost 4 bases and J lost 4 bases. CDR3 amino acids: CASSSPGTGAGETQYF. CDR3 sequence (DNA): TGTGCCAGCAGTTCCCCTGGGACAGGGGCGGGAGAGACCCAGTACTTC.

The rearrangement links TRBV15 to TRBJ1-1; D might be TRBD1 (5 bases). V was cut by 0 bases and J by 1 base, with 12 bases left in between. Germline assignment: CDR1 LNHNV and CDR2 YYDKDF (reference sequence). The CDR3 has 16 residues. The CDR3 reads CATSRDRGIRNTEAFF. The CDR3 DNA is TGTGCCACCAGCAGAGATCGGGGGATTCGGAACACTGAAGCTTTCTTT.

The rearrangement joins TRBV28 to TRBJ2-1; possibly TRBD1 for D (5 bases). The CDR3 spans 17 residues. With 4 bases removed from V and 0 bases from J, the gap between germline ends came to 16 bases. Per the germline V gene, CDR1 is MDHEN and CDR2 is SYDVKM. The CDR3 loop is CASSSLPQGSSYNEQFF. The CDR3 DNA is TGTGCCAGCAGTTCCCTGCCCCAGGGAAGCTCCTACAATGAGCAGTTCTTC. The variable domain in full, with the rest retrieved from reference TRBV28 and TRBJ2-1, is DVKVTQSSRYLVKRTGEKVFLECVQDMDHENMFWYRQDPGLGLRLIYFSYDVKMKEKGDIPEGYSVSREKKERFSLILESASTNQTSMYLCASSSLPQGSSYNEQFFGPGTRLTVL.

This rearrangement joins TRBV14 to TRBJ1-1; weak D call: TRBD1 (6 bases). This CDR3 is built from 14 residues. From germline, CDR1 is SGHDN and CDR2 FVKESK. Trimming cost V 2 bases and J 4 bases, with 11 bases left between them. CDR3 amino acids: CASSQRGAITEAFF. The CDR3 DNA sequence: TGTGCCAGCAGCCAACGGGGGGCGATCACTGAAGCTTTCTTT.

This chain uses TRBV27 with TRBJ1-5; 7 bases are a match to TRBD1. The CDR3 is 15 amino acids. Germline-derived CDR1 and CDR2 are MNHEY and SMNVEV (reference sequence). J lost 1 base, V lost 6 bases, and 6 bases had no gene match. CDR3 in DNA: TGTGCCAGCAGGCCGGGGACAGTGAGCAATCAGCCCCAGCATTTT. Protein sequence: CASRPGTVSNQPQHF.

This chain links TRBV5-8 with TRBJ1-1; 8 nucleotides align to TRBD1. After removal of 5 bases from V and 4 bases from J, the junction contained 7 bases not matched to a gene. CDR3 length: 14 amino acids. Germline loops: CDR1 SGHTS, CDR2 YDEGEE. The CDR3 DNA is TGTGCCAGCAGTCCACAGGGGGTGGGCACTGAAGCTTTCTTT. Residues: CASSPQGVGTEAFF.